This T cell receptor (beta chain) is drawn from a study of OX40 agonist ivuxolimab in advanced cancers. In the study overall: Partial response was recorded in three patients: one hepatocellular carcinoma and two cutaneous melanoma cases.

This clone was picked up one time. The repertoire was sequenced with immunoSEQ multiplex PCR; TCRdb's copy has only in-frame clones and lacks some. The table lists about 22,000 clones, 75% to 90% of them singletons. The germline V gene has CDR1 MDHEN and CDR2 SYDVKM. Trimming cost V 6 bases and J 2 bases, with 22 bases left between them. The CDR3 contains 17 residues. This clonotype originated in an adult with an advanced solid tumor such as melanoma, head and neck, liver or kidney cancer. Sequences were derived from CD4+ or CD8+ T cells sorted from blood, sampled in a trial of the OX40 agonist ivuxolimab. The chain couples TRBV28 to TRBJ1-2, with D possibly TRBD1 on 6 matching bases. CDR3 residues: CASSRTVWGHMNYGYTF. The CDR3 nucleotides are TGTGCCAGCAGCCGGACGGTGTGGGGACATATGAACTATGGCTACACCTTC.